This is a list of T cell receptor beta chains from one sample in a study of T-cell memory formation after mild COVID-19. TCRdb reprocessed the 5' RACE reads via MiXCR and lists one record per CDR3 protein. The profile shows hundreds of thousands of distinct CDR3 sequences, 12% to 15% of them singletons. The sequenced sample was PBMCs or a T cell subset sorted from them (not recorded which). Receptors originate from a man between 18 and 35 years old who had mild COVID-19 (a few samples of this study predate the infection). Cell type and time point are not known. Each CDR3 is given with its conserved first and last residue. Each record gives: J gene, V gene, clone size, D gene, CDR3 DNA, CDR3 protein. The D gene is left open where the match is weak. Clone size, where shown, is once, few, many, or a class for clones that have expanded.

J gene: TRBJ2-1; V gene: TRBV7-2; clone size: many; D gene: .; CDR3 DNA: TGTGCCAGCAGTTCGGACAGTAGATACAATGAGCAGTTCTTC; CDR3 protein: CASSSDSRYNEQFF
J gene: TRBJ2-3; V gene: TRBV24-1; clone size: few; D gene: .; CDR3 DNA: TGTGCCACCAGTGATCGTGGCGACGGGCCAGATACGCAGTATTTT; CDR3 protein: CATSDRGDGPDTQYF
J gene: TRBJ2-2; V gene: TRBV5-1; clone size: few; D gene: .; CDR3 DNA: TGCGCCAGCAGCTTGATCAGCACCGGGGAGCTGTTTTTT; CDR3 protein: CASSLISTGELFF
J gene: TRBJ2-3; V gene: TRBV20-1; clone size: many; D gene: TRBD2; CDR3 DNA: TGCAGTGCACAGACGGGGGGGCCAGATACGCAGTATTTT; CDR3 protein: CSAQTGGPDTQYF
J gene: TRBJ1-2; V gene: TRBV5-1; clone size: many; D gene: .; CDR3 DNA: TGCGCCAGCAGCCCCACCCCGCAGGGCAACTATGGCTACACCTTC; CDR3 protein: CASSPTPQGNYGYTF
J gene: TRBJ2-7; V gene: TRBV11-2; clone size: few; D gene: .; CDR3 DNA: TGTGCCAGCAGCCCACCCGATGCACGGTCCCGTTACGAGCAGTACTTC; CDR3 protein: CASSPPDARSRYEQYF
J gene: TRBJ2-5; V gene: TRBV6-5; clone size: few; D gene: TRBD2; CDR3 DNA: TGTGCCAGCAGTTACTCCCACTTTCTAGCGGACACGGCCCAGTACTTC; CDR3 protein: CASSYSHFLADTAQYF
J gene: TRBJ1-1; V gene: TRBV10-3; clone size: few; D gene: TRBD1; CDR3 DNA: TGTGCCATCAGGGAGGGACAGGGAAAAGGGACTGAAGCTTTCTTT; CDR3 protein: CAIREGQGKGTEAFF
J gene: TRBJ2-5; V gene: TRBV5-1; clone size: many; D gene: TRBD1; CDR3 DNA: TGCGCCAGCAGGCAGGGACAGGCTGAAGAGACCCAGTACTTC; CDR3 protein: CASRQGQAEETQYF
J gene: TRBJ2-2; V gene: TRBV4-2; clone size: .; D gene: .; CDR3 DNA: TGTGCCAGCAGCCAAGAAGCGGAGGTCGGGGAGCTGTTTTTT; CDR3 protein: CASSQEAEVGELFF
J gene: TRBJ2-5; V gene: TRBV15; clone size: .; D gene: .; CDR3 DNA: TGTGCCACCAGCAGAGGCCCGGAGACCCAGTACTTC; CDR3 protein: CATSRGPETQYF
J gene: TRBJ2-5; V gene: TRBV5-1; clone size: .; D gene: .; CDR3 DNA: TGCGCCAGCAGCCACGAAACAGGGTCGGAGACCCAGTACTTC; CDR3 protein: CASSHETGSETQYF
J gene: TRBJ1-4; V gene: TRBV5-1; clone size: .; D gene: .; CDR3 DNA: TGCGACAGCAGGTGGACGACTAGGGTGGGGGAAAAACTGTTTTTT; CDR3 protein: CDSRWTTRVGEKLFF
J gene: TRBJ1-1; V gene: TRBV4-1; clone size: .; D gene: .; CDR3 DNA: TGCGCCAGCAGCCAATATATGGGGGGTGCTGAAGCTTTCTTT; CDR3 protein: CASSQYMGGAEAFF
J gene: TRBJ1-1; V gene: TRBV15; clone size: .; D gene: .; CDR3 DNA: .; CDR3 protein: CATSRVGQGATMF
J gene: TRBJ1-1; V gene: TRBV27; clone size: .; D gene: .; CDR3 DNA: TGTGCCAGCAGTTCGATGCCCCCGCGGGAAGCTTTCTTT; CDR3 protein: CASSSMPPREAFF
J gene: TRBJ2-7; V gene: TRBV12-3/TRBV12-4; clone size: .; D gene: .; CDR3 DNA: TGTGCCAGCAGCCCCGGGGACTCCTACGAGCAGTACTTC; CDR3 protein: CASSPGDSYEQYF
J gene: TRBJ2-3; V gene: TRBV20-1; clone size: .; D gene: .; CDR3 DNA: TGCAGTGCTGGACGGGGCCCCGAGGATACGCAGTATTTT; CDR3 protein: CSAGRGPEDTQYF
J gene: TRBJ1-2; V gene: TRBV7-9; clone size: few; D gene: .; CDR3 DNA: TGTGCCAGCAGCTTAGAGGTCTATGGCTACACCTTC; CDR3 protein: CASSLEVYGYTF
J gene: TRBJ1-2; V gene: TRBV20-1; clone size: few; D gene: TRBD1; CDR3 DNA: TGCAGTGTCTGGACAGGGTCCAACTATGGCTACACCTTC; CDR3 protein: CSVWTGSNYGYTF
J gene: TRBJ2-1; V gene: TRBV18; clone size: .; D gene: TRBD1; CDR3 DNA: TGTGCCAGCACGGGACAGGGTGGCAATGAGCAGTTCTTC; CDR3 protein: CASTGQGGNEQFF
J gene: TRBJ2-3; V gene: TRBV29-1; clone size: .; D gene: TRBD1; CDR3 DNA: TGCAGCGTTGAAGATCGGGACAGGACCACAGATACGCAGTATTTT; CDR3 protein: CSVEDRDRTTDTQYF
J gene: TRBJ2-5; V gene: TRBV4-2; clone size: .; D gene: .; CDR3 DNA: TGTGCCAGCAGCCAAGGAGGGGGGGACCAAGAGACCCAGTACTTC; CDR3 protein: CASSQGGGDQETQYF
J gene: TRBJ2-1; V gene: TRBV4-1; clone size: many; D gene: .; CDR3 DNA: TGCGCCAGCAGCCAAGCTTTGGTCGGTGAGCAGTTCTTC; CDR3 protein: CASSQALVGEQFF
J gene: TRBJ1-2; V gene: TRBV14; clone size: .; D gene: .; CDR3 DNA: TGTGCCAGCAGCTTACGACACAGGGATGGCTACACCTTC; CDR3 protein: CASSLRHRDGYTF
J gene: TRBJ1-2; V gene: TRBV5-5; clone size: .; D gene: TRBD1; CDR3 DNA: TGTGCCAGCAGCAGAGGGACAGGCGATCCGAACTATGGCTACACCTTC; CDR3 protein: CASSRGTGDPNYGYTF
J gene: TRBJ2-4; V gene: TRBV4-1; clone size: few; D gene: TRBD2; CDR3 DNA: TGCGCCAGCAGCCAAGTATCGGGGGGCAAAAACATTCAGTACTTC; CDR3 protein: CASSQVSGGKNIQYF
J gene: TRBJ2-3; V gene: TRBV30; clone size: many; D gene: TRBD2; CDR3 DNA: TGTGCCTGGACTAGCGGGGGGGCGGTAGATACGCAGTATTTT; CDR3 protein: CAWTSGGAVDTQYF
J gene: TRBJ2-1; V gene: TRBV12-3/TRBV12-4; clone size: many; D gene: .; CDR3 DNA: TGTGCCAGCAGTTTACCAGGGAATGAGCAGTTCTTC; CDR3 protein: CASSLPGNEQFF
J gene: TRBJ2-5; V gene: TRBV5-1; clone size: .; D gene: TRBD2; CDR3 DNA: TGCGCCAGCAGCTCCGCCGGGACTAGCGTTCCAGAGACCCAGTACTTC; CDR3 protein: CASSSAGTSVPETQYF
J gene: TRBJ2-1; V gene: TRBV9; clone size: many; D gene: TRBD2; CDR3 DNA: TGTGCCAGCAGCTTAGCGGGGGGGCTGTTAAATGAGCAGTTCTTC; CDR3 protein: CASSLAGGLLNEQFF
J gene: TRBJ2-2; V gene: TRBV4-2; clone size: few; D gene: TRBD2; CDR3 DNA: TGTGCCAGCAGCCAAGTTGTAGCGGGGGGGCCTTGGGTCGGGGAGCTGTTTTTT; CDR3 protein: CASSQVVAGGPWVGELFF
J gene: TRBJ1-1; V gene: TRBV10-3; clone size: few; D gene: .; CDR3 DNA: TGTGCCATCAGTGAAAGGAACACTGAAGCTTTCTTT; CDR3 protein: CAISERNTEAFF
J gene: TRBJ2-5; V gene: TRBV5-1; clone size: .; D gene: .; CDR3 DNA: TGCGCCAGCAGCTCCGAGAAGGATTACCAAGAGACCCAGTACTTC; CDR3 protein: CASSSEKDYQETQYF
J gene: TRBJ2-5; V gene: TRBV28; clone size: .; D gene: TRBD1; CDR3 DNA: TGTGCCAGCAGTTTGCAGACAGGGGGGGTAACGTCCCAGTACTTC; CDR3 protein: CASSLQTGGVTSQYF
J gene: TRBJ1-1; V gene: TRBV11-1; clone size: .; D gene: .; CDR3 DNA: TGTGCCAGCAGATCAGGGTTGTTCACTGAAGCTTTCTTT; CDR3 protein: CASRSGLFTEAFF
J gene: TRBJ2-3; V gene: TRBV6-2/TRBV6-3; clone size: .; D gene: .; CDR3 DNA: TGTGCCAGCAGTTACAGGAGAACAGATACGCAGTATTTT; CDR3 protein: CASSYRRTDTQYF